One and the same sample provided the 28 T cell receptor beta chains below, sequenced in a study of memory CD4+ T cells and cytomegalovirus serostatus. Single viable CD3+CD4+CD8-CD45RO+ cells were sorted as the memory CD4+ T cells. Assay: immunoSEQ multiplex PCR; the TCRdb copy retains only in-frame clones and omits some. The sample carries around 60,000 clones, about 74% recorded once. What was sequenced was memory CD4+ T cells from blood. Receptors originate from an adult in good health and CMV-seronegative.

DNA for the CDR3: TGCGCCAGCAGCCAACCGGACAGGCAAGAGACCCAGTACTTC. Translated: CASSQPDRQETQYF. J is TRBJ2-5 and V is TRBV4-1; 7 bases are a match to TRBD1. V dropped 2 bases and J dropped 2; count of bases not matched to a gene: 2. Germline-derived CDR1 and CDR2 are MGHRA and YSYEKL. This CDR3 has 14 amino acids.

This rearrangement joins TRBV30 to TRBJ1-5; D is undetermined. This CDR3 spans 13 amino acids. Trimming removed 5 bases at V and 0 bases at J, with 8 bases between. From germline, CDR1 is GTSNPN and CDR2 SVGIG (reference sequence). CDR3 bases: TGTGCCTGGGGAACAGATAGCAATCAGCCCCAGCATTTT. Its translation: CAWGTDSNQPQHF.

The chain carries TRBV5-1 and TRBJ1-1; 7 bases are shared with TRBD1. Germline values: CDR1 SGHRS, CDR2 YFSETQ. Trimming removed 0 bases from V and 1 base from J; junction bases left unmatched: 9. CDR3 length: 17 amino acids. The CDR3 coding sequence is TGCGCCAGCAGCTTGGCCCGGAACACAGGGGCGAACACTGAAGCTTTCTTT. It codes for CASSLARNTGANTEAFF.

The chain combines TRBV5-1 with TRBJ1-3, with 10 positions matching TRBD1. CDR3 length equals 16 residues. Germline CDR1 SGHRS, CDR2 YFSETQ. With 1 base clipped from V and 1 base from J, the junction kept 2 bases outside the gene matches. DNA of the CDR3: TGCGCCAGCAGCTTGCGACAGGGGGCATCTGGAAACACCATATATTTT. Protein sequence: CASSLRQGASGNTIYF.

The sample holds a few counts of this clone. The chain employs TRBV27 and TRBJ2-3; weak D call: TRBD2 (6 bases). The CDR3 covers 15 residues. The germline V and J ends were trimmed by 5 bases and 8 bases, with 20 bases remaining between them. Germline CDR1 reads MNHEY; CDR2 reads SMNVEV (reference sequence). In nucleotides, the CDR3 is TGTGCCAGCAGTCCACGGGCACTAGCCTGGGGTACGCAGTATTTT. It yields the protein CASSPRALAWGTQYF.

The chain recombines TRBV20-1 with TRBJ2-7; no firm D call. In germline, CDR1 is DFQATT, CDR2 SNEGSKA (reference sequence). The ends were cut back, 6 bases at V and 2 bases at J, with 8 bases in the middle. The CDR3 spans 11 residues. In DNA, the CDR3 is TGCAGTGCCGGTCAGGCCTACGAGCAGTACTTC. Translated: CSAGQAYEQYF.

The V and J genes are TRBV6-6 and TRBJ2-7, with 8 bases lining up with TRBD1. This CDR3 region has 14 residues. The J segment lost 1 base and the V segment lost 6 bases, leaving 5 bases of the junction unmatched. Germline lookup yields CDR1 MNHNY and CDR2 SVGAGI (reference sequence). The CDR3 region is CASRHRGISYEQYF. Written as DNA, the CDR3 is TGTGCCAGCAGACACAGGGGGATATCCTACGAGCAGTACTTC.

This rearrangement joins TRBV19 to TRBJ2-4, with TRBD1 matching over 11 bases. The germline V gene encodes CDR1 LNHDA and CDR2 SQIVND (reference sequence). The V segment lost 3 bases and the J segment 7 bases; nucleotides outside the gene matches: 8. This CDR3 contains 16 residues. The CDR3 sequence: CASSIPGQGVGNIQYF. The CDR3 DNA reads TGTGCCAGTAGTATTCCGGGACAGGGGGTCGGTAACATTCAGTACTTC.

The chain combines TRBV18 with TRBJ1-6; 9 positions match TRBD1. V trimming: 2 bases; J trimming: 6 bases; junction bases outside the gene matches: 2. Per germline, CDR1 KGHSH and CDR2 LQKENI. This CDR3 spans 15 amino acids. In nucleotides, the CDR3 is TGTGCCAGCTCACCAGGACAGGGGATTAATTCACCCCTCCACTTT. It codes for CASSPGQGINSPLHF.

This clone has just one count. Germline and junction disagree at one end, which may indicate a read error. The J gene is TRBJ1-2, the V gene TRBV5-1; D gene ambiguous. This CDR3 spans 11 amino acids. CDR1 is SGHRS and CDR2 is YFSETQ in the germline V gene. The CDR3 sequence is CASSLNNGYTF. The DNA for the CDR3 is TGCGCCAGCAGCCTTAACAATGGCTACACCTTC.

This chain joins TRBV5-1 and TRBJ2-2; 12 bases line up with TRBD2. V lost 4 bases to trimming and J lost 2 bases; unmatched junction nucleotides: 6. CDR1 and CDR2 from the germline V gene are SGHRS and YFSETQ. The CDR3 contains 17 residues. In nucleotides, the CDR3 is TGCGCCAGCAGCACTGGACTAGCGGGAACCAACACCGGGGAGCTGTTTTTT. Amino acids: CASSTGLAGTNTGELFF.

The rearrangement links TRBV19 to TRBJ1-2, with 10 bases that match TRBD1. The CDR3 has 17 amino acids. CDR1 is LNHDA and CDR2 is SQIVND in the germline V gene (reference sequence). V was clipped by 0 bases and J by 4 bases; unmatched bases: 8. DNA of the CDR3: TGTGCCAGTAGTATAGATTCCCAGAGGACAGGGGGCTATGGCTACACCTTC. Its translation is CASSIDSQRTGGYGYTF.

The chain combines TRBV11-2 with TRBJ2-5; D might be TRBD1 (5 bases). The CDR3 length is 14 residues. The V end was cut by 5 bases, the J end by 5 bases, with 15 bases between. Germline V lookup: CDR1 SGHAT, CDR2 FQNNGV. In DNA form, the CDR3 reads TGTGCCAGCAGCCTCAACCCAGGGCTGGAGACCCAGTACTTC. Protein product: CASSLNPGLETQYF.

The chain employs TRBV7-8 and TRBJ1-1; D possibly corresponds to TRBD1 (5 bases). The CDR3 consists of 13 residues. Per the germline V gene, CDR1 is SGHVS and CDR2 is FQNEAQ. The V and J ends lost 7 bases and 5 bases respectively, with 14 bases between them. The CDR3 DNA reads TGTGCCAGCACCGACGCGGGGCGGACTGAAGCTTTCTTT. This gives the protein CASTDAGRTEAFF.

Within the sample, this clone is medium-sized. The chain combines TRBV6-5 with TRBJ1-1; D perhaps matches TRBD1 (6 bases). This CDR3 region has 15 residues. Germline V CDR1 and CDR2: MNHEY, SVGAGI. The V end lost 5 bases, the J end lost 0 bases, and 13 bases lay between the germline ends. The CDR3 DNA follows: TGTGCCAGCAGTCAATCCGGGACACTGAACACTGAAGCTTTCTTT. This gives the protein CASSQSGTLNTEAFF.

CDR3 amino acids: CASSHDRLVTEAFF. DNA for the CDR3: TGTGCCAGTAGTCATGACAGGTTGGTGACTGAAGCTTTCTTT. The V gene is TRBV19, the J gene TRBJ1-1; D is possibly TRBD1 (6 bases). This CDR3 contains 14 residues. Germline-derived CDR1 and CDR2 are LNHDA and SQIVND (reference sequence). V was pared by 5 bases and J by 5 bases, with 15 bases between.

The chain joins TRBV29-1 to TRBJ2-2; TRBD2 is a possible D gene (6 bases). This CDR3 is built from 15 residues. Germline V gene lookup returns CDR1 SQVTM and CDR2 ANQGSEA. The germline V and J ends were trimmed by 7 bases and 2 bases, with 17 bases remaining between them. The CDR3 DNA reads TGCAGCGCCCGCCGGGCTAGCGTAAACACCGGGGAGCTGTTTTTT. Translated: CSARRASVNTGELFF.

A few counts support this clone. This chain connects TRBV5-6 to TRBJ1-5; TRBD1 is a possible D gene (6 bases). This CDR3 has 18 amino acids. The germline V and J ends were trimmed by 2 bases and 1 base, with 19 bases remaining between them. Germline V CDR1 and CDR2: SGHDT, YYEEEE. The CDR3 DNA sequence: TGTGCCAGCAGCTTTCGGGAACAGGGACGCGTAAGCAATCAGCCCCAGCATTTT. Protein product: CASSFREQGRVSNQPQHF.

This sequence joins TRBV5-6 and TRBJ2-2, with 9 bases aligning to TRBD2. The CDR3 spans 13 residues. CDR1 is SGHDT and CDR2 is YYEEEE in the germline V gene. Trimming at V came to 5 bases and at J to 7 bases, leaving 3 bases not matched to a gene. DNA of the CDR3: TGTGCCAGCAGGGGACTAGCCGTCGGGGAGCTGTTTTTT. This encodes CASRGLAVGELFF.

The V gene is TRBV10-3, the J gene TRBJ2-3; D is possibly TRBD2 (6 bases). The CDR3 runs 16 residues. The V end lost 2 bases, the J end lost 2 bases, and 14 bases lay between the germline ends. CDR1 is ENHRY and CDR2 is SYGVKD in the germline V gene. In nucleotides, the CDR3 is TGTGCCATCAGTGAGGGACTAACCCTACTCACAGATACGCAGTATTTT. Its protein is CAISEGLTLLTDTQYF.

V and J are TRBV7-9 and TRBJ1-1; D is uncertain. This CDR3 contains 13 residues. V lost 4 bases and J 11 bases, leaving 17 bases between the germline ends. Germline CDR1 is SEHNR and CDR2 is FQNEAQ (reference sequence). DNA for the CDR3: TGTGCCAGCAGCTCACTCGGGTGGCCGCAGGCTTTCTTT. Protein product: CASSSLGWPQAFF.

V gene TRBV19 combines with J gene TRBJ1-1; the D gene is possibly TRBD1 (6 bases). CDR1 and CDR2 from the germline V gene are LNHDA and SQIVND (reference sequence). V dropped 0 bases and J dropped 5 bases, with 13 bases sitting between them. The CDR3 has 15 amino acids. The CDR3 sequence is CASSIDSTGRTEAFF. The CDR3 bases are TGTGCCAGTAGTATAGATTCTACAGGGAGGACTGAAGCTTTCTTT.

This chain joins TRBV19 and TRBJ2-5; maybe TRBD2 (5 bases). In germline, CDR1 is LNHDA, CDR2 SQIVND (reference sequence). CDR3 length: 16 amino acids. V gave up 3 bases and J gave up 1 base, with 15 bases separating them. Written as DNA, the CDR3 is TGTGCCAGTAGTATGAGTTTTCGGGGTGGCCAAGAGACCCAGTACTTC. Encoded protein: CASSMSFRGGQETQYF.

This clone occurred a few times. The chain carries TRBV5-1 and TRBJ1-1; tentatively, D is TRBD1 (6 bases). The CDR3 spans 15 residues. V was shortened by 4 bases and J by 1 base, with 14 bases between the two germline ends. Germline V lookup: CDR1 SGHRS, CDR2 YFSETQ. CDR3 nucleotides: TGCGCCAGCAGCCAAAGGGACAATCAGAACACTGAAGCTTTCTTT. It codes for CASSQRDNQNTEAFF.

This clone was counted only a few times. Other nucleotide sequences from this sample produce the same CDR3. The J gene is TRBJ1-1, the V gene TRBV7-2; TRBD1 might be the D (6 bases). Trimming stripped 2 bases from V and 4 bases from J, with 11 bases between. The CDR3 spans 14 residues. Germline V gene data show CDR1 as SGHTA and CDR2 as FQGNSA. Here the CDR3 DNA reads TGTGCCAGCAGCTTATGGGGGCGCGGCACTGAAGCTTTCTTT. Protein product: CASSLWGRGTEAFF.

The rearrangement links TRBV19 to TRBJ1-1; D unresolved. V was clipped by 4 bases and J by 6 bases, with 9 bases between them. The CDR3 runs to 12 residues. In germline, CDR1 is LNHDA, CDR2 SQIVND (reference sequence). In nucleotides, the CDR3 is TGTGCCAGTAGTACTAGGCGGGCTGAAGCTTTCTTT. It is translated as CASSTRRAEAFF.

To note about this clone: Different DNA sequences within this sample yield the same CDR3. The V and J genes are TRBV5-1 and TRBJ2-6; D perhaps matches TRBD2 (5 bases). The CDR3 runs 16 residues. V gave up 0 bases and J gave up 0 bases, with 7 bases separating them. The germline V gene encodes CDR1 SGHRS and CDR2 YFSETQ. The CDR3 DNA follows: TGCGCCAGCAGCTTGGTAGGGAGCTCTGGGGCCAACGTCCTGACTTTC. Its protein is CASSLVGSSGANVLTF.

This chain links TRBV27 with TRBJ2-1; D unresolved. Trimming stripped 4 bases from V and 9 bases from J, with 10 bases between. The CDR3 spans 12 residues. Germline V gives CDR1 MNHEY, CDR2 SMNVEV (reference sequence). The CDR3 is CASSSGRSEQFF. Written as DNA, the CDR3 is TGTGCCAGCAGTTCCGGGCGGAGTGAGCAGTTCTTC.